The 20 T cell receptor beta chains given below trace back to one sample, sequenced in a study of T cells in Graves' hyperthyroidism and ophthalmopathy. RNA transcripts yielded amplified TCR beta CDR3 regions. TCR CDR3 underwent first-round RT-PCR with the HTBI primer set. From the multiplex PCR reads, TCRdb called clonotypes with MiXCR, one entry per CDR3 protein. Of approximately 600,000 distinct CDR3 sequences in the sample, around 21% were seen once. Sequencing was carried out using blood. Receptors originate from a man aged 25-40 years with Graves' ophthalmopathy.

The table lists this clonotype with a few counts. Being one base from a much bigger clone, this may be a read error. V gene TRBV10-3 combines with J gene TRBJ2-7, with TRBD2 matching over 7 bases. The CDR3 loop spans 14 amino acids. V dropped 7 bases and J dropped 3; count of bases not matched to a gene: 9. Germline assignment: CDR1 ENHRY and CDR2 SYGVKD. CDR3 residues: CAINLAVVGYEQYF. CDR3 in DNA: TGTGCCATCAACCTAGCGGTAGTGGGCTACGAGCAGTACTTC.

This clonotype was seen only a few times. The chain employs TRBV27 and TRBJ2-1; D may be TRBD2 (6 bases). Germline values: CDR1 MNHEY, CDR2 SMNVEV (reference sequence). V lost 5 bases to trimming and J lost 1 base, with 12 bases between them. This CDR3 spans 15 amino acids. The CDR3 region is CASSPWGRSYNEQFF. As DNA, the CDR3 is TGTGCCAGCAGTCCTTGGGGGAGGTCCTACAATGAGCAGTTCTTC.

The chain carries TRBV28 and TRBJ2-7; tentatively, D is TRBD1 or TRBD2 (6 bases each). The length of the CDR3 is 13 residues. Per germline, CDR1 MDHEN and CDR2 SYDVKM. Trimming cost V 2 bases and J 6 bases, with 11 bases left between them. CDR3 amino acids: CASSLRGATEQYF. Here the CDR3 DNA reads TGTGCCAGCAGTTTAAGGGGGGCAACCGAGCAGTACTTC.

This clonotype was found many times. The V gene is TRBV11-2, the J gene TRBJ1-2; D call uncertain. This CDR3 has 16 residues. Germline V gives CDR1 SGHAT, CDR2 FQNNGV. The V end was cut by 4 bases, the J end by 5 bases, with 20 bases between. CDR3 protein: CASSSRTQSRGYGYTF. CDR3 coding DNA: TGTGCCAGCAGCTCGAGAACACAAAGCCGGGGATATGGCTACACCTTC.

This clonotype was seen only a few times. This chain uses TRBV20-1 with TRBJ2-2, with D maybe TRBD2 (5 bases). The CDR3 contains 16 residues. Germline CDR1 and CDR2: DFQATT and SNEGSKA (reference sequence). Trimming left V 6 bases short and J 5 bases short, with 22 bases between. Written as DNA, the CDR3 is TGCAGTGCCCAGCCTCTTACTAGGAAAATTACCGGGGAGCTGTTTTTT. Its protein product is CSAQPLTRKITGELFF.

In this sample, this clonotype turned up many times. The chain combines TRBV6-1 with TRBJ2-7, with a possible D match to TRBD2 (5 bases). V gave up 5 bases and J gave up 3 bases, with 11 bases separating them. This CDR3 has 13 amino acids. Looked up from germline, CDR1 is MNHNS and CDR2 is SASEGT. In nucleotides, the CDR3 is TGTGCCAGCAGTTCCGGGATGCACTACGAGCAGTACTTC. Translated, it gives CASSSGMHYEQYF.

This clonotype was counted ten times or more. The CDR3 bases are TGCAGTGCAACTCCGGGACTACTCGGGGGGAATGAGCAGTTCTTC. The encoded protein is CSATPGLLGGNEQFF. The gene calls are TRBV20-1 and TRBJ2-1; TRBD2 agrees at 7 bases. CDR1 DFQATT and CDR2 SNEGSKA come from the germline V gene (reference sequence). The ends lost 6 bases at V and 7 bases at J; junction bases unmatched: 15. The CDR3 length is 15 residues.

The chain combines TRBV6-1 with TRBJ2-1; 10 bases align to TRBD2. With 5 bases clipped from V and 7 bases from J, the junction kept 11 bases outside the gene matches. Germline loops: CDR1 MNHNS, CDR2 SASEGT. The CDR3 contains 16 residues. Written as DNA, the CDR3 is TGTGCCAGCAGTAGGGGACTAGCGTCCGCTCCGAATGAGCAGTTCTTC. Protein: CASSRGLASAPNEQFF.

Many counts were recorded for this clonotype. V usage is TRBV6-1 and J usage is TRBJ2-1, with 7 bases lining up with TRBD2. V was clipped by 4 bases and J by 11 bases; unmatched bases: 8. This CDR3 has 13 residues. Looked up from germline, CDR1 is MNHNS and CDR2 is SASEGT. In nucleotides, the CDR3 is TGTGCCAGCAGTGTGGGTCCTAGCGGACAGCAGTTCTTC. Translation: CASSVGPSGQQFF.

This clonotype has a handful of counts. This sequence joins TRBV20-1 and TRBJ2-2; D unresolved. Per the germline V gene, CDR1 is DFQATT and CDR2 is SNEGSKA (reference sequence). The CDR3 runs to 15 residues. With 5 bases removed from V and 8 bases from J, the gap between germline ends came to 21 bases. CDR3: CSARFRGPIAGELFF. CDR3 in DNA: TGCAGTGCTCGATTCCGTGGTCCTATCGCGGGGGAGCTGTTTTTT.

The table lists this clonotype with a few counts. The CDR3 coding sequence is TGTGCCAGCAGTGAAGGGGGGAGCGGGGCCTACGAGCAGTACTTC. Its translation is CASSEGGSGAYEQYF. The rearrangement links TRBV6-1 to TRBJ2-7; TRBD2 agrees at 7 bases. The V gene end was trimmed by 1 base and the J gene end by 2 bases; junction bases not matched to a gene: 5. The CDR3 loop spans 15 amino acids. Germline values: CDR1 MNHNS, CDR2 SASEGT.

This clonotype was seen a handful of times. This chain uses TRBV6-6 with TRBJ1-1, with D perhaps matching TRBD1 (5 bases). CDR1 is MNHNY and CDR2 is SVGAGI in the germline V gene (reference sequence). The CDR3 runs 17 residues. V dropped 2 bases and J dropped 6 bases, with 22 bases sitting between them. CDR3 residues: CASSYAGPFRRGAEAFF. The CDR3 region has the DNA TGTGCCAGCAGTTACGCTGGCCCATTCAGGCGAGGGGCTGAAGCTTTCTTT.

The CDR3 DNA reads as TGTGCCAGCAGCTTGAGGGAGACACAGCTCTACGAGCAGTACTTC. Its protein is CASSLRETQLYEQYF. The chain is built from TRBV7-8 and TRBJ2-7; D possibly corresponds to TRBD2 (5 bases). CDR1 SGHVS and CDR2 FQNEAQ come from the germline V gene. This CDR3 is 15 amino acids long. The V and J ends lost 3 bases and 3 bases respectively, with 15 bases between them.

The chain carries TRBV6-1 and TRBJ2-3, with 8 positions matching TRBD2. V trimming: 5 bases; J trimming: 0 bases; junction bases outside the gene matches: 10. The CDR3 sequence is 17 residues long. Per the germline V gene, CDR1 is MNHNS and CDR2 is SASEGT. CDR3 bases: TGTGCCAGCAGTTCCGTTTTAGCGGGACCAAGCACAGATACGCAGTATTTT. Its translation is CASSSVLAGPSTDTQYF.

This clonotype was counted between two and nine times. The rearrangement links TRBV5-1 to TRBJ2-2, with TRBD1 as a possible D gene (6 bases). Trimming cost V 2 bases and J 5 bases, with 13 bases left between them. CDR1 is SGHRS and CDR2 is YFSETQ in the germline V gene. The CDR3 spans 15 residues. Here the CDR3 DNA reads TGCGCCAGCAGCTTCTCCGGACAGCTAACCGGGGAGCTGTTTTTT. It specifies CASSFSGQLTGELFF.

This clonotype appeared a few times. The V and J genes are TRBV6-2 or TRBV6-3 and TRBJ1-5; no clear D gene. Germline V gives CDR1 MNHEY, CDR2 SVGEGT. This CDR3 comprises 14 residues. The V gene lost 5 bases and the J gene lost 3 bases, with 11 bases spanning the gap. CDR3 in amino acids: CASSKTETNQPQHF. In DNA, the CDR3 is TGTGCCAGCAGTAAAACGGAAACCAATCAGCCCCAGCATTTT.

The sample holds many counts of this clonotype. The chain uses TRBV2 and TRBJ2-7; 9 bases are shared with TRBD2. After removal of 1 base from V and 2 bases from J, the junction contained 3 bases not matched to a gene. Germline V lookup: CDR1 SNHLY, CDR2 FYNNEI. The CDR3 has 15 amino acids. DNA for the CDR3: TGTGCCAGCAGTGAAGTGTCTAGCGGGACCTACGAGCAGTACTTC. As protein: CASSEVSSGTYEQYF. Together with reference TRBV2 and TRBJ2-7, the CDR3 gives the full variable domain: EPEVTQTPSHQVTQMGQEVILRCVPISNHLYFYWYRQILGQKVEFLVSFYNNEISEKSEIFDDQFSVERPDGSNFTLKIRSTKLEDSAMYFCASSEVSSGTYEQYFGPGTRLTVT.

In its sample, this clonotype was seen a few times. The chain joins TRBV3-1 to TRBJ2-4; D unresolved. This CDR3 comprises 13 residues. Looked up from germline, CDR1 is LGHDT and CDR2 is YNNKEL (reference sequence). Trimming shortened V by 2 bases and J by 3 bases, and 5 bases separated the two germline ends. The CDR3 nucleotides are TGTGCCAGCAGCCAAAACCTCAAAAACATTCAGTACTTC. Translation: CASSQNLKNIQYF.

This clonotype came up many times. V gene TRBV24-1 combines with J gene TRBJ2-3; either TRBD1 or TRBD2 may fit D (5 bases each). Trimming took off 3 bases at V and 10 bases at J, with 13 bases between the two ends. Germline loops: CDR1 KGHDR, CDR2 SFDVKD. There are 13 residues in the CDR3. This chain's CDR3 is CATSDGGRAAQYF. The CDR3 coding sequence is TGTGCCACCAGTGATGGGGGTAGGGCTGCGCAGTATTTT.

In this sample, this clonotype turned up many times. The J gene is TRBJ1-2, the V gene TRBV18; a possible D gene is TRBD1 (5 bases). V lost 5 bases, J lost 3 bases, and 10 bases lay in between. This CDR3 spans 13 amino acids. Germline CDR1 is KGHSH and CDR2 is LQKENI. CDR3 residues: CASSDSAYYGYTF. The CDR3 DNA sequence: TGTGCCAGCTCAGACAGCGCGTACTATGGCTACACCTTC. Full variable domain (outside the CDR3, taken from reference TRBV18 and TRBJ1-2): NAGVMQNPRHLVRRRGQEARLRCSPMKGHSHVYWYRQLPEEGLKFMVYLQKENIIDESGMPKERFSAEFPKEGPSILRIQQVVRGDSAAYFCASSDSAYYGYTFGSGTRLTVV.